This TCR beta chain was sequenced for a study of cytomegalovirus exposure and HLA in healthy donors. Amplification used 60 Vbeta primers and 13 Jbeta primers. Profiled with immunoSEQ multiplex PCR; TCRdb holds only in-frame clones, not every one. The repertoire holds 200,000 or so clones, with under 80% as singletons. On this clone: Its cognate antigen is unknown.

The CDR3 has 13 amino acids. The V end was cut by 6 bases, the J end by 3 bases, with 10 bases between. Germline CDR1 and CDR2: SEHNR and FQNEAQ (reference sequence). Study-wide points: Later genetic work tied a missense DCLRE1C variant to beta-chain V and J trimming. In an earlier analysis, about 90% or about 30%: the productive usage of most TCR beta V segments.

The V and J genes are TRBV7-9 and TRBJ2-3; weak D call: TRBD2 (6 bases). The origin of this receptor is a girl aged 2-10 years in good health and CMV-seronegative. The sample comprised PBMCs. The CDR3 DNA reads as TGTGCCAGCAGGGACGGGACTACAGATACGCAGTATTTT. As protein: CASRDGTTDTQYF.